Shown below are 8 T cell receptor beta chains from a single sample sequenced in a study of CD4 T cells in relation to SARS-CoV-2 and coronaviruses. These receptors are not linked to any known antigen. The assay was immunoSEQ multiplex PCR, and TCRdb's table has in-frame clones only and misses some. The table lists tens of thousands of clones, 73% of them singletons. Before the COVID-19 pandemic, during about 2010-2018, CD4+ T cells were taken from unexposed donors. Isolation of CD4+ T cells took place after less than twelve days in culture. The material sequenced was CD4+ T cells from PBMCs, cultured in vitro. The source is a human donor in good health.

This clone was observed once. The chain joins TRBV18 to TRBJ2-5; D is unresolved. The length of the CDR3 is 12 residues. Looked up from germline, CDR1 is KGHSH and CDR2 is LQKENI. Trimming took off 4 bases at V and 0 bases at J, with 3 bases between the two ends. CDR3 DNA sequence: TGTGCCAGCTCACGGAACCAAGAGACCCAGTACTTC. Amino acid sequence: CASSRNQETQYF.

V is TRBV7-3 and J is TRBJ1-1; possible D gene TRBD1, 6 bases. This CDR3 is built from 14 residues. The V gene's germline CDR1 is SGHTA and CDR2 FQGTGA. V dropped 0 bases and J dropped 1 base, with 6 bases sitting between them. The CDR3 bases are TGTGCCAGCAGCTTAACGGGGGCGAACACTGAAGCTTTCTTT. Translated: CASSLTGANTEAFF.

The count of this clone is one. This chain links TRBV30 with TRBJ1-3; the D is unclear. Per germline, CDR1 GTSNPN and CDR2 SVGIG (reference sequence). V gave up 0 bases and J gave up 0 bases, with 3 bases separating them. This CDR3 is built from 13 residues. CDR3 amino acids: CAWSVHSGNTIYF. CDR3 bases: TGTGCCTGGAGTGTACACTCTGGAAACACCATATATTTT.

This clone was observed a few times. The rearrangement joins TRBV5-1 to TRBJ2-2; D not certain. This CDR3 has 15 amino acids. Germline loops: CDR1 SGHRS, CDR2 YFSETQ. V lost 3 bases, J lost 2 bases, and 11 bases lay in between. The CDR3 region is CASSSQRGNTGELFF. The CDR3 coding sequence is TGCGCCAGCAGCTCCCAGCGTGGAAACACCGGGGAGCTGTTTTTT.

The rearrangement joins TRBV7-3 to TRBJ1-3, with TRBD1 as a possible D gene (5 bases). Per germline, CDR1 SGHTA and CDR2 FQGTGA. The CDR3 length is 17 residues. Trimming left V 5 bases short and J 2 bases short, with 19 bases between. The CDR3 sequence is CASSPPPQGYTGNTIYF. The CDR3 DNA reads as TGTGCCAGCAGCCCCCCGCCCCAGGGTTATACTGGAAACACCATATATTTT.

This chain connects TRBV25-1 to TRBJ1-1; D is undetermined. The CDR3 is 14 residues long. V lost 6 bases and J 7 bases, leaving 18 bases between the germline ends. CDR1 and CDR2 from the germline V gene are MGHDK and SYGVNS. CDR3 region: CASSGPTDVNEAFF. CDR3 in DNA: TGTGCCAGCAGCGGACCAACGGACGTAAATGAAGCTTTCTTT.

In its sample, this clone was seen a few times. V usage is TRBV5-1 and J usage is TRBJ2-2, with TRBD1 matching over 7 bases. Germline V gene sequence: CDR1 SGHRS, CDR2 YFSETQ. V trimming: 4 bases; J trimming: 5 bases; junction bases outside the gene matches: 5. CDR3 length: 14 residues. CDR3 in amino acids: CASSPGQPTGELFF. The CDR3 DNA is TGCGCCAGCAGCCCGGGACAGCCGACCGGGGAGCTGTTTTTT.

The V gene is TRBV2, the J gene TRBJ1-1, with a possible D match to TRBD1 (5 bases). The CDR3 sequence is 15 residues long. Per germline, CDR1 SNHLY and CDR2 FYNNEI. Trimming cost V 2 bases and J 4 bases, with 14 bases left between them. CDR3 sequence (DNA): TGTGCCAGCAGTGAATCAGCGTGGGGGAGCACTGAAGCTTTCTTT. This translates into CASSESAWGSTEAFF.